The present entry profiles one T cell receptor beta chain with its context. This specimen belongs to a study of vaccination and CD4 T cells after COVID-19. Study as a whole: The post-COVID samples were taken a median roughly 94 days after diagnosis, anywhere from 35 to 161.

TCRdb itself ran the PCR reads through MiXCR, one entry per CDR3 protein. The repertoire includes some 40,000 distinct CDR3 sequences, more than 35% of them detected once, and 5.8% sits in the top ten. Time point specified: late sampling 161 to 241 days after vaccination in a few convalescent patients. This CDR3 region has 17 residues. Germline V gene data show CDR1 as SGHVS and CDR2 as FQNEAQ. V lost 2 bases to trimming and J lost 6 bases; unmatched junction nucleotides: 16. The chain is built from TRBV7-8 and TRBJ2-7; 7 nucleotides align to TRBD2. This material consisted of CD4+ T cells from blood, taken about 7 months after SARS-CoV-2 vaccination. This receptor was obtained from a human donor who had recovered from COVID-19. The CDR3 bases are TGTGCCAGCAGCTTACCCCGCCGACTAGCCATTAACAGCGAGCAGTACTTC. It is translated as CASSLPRRLAINSEQYF.